The TCR beta chain under discussion was sequenced for a study of control samples from healthy donors and cancer patients. The protocol was immunoSEQ multiplex PCR, while the TCRdb copy is restricted to in-frame clones and leaves out a portion. The data show 100,000 to 150,000 clones, more than 75% seen once. This clone was recorded once. The V gene end was trimmed by 4 bases and the J gene end by 8 bases; junction bases not matched to a gene: 6. The CDR3 sequence is 13 residues long. The germline V gene has CDR1 SGDLS and CDR2 YYNGEE. The chain carries TRBV9 and TRBJ1-2, with TRBD1 matching 9 bases. This clonotype was obtained from a man under 40 in good health. Sequencing was carried out using blood. The CDR3 nucleotides read TGTGCCAGCAGCAACAGGGGGCTAAGGGGCTACACCTTC. Encoded protein: CASSNRGLRGYTF.